This entry lists 2 T cell receptor gamma chains sequenced from one sample in a study of intestinal T cells in coeliac disease. TRG repertoires were amplified with LymphoTrack primers from around 0.2 ug of biopsy DNA. TCRdb re-processed the multiplex PCR reads via CATT. The table has about 590 gamma-chain clones, 51% seen once. Genomic DNA came from ten approximately 4.8-µm formalin-fixed paraffin-embedded scrolls per case. The sample taken for sequencing was a duodenal biopsy. The receptor set was obtained from a human donor with celiac disease.

This clone is hyperexpanded within its sample. V usage is TRGV4 and J usage is TRGJ1 or TRGJ2. CDR1 and CDR2 from the germline V gene are EGSTGY and YDSYTSSV. The CDR3 runs 12 residues. After removal of 2 bases from V and 5 bases from J, the junction contained 3 bases not matched to a gene. CDR3 residues: CATWDVHYKKLF. In DNA form, the CDR3 reads TGTGCCACCTGGGATGTGCATTATAAGAAACTCTTT.

Regarding this clone: TCRdb attributes to this sequence the protein of a much larger clone, which differs from the DNA translation at residue 5; a read error is likely, and the protein displayed is translated from the DNA. The V and J genes are TRGV2 and TRGJ1 or TRGJ2. The CDR3 consists of 13 residues. The germline CDR1 and CDR2 sequences are EGSNGY and YDSYNSKV. CDR3 nucleotide sequence: TGTGCCACCTGGGGCGGGCCTTATTATAAGAAACTCTTT. It specifies CATWGGPYYKKLF.